The T cell receptor beta chain described here comes from a study of early T cells in non-severe SARS-CoV-2 infection. For the study at large: The study sequenced bulk RNA from unsorted whole blood, with chains unpaired.

Study-wide findings and caveats: VDJdb matching, biased toward anti-spike CD8 responses, missed private and CD4 specificities.

Individual cDNA molecules received unique molecular identifiers during library preparation. TCRdb independently ran MiXCR on the 5' RACE reads; one entry per CDR3 protein. The table lists around 57,000 distinct CDR3 sequences, roughly 6.8% of them singletons. There are a few counts of this clonotype. The antigen remains undetermined. Sequenced sample: whole blood. The origin of this receptor is an adult who was a healthcare worker with PCR-confirmed SARS-CoV-2 infection or an uninfected control (not recorded which).

In DNA, the CDR3 is TGTGCCAGCAGCCAGCCGGGGGGGCCCTCCTACGAGCAGTACTTC. It specifies CASSQPGGPSYEQYF. The chain employs TRBV4-2 and TRBJ2-7, with 8 positions matching TRBD2. The CDR3 consists of 15 residues. V gave up 3 bases and J gave up 0 bases; unmatched junction bases: 4. The V gene's germline CDR1 is LGHNA and CDR2 YNFKEQ.